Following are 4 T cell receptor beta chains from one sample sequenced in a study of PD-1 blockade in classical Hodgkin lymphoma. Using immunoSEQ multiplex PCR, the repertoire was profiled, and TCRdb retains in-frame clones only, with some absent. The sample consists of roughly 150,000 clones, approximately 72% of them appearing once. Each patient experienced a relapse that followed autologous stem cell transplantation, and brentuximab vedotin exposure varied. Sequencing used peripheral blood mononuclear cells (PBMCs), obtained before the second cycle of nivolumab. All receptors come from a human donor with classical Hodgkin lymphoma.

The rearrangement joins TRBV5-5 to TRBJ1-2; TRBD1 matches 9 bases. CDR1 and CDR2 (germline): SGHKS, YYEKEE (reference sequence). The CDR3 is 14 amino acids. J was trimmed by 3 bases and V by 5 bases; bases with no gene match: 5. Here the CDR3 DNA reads TGTGCCAGCAGTCGAAGGACAGGGGACTATGGCTACACCTTC. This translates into CASSRRTGDYGYTF.

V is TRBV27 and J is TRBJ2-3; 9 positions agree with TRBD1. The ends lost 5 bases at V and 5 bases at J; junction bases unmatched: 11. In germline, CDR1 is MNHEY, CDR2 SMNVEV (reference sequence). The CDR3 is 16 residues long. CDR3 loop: CASSLDRDREGDTQYF. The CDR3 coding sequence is TGTGCCAGCAGTCTCGACCGGGACAGGGAGGGAGATACGCAGTATTTT.

The CDR3 region has the DNA TGCGCCAGCAGCCAGGGACAGGGGGCCACAGGGCCCCAGCATTTT. Amino acid sequence: CASSQGQGATGPQHF. The rearrangement joins TRBV4-1 to TRBJ1-5; TRBD1 aligns across 12 bases. V gave up 3 bases and J gave up 9 bases; unmatched junction bases: 6. Germline V gene lookup returns CDR1 MGHRA and CDR2 YSYEKL. The CDR3 has 15 amino acids.

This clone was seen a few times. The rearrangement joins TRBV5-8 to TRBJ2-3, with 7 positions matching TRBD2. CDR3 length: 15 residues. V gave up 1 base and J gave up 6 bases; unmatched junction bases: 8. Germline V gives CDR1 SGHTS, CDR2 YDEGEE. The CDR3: CASSLRPAGRDTQYF. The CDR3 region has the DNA TGTGCCAGCAGCTTGAGGCCAGCGGGACGTGATACGCAGTATTTT.